This passage covers 5 T cell receptor beta chains from one sample sequenced in a study of human T cells and chemical hapten exposure. TCRdb called the RACE reads again in MiXCR, with one record for every CDR3 protein. The repertoire consists of over 70,000 distinct CDR3 sequences, with 11% occurring once and the leading ten covering 0.8% to 1.2%. The sample's time point: patch test 3, about 24 weeks after DPC sensitization. Indicated treatment: therapeutic diphenylcyclopropenone sensitization with weekly scalp DPC. The sample was whole blood, taken in connection with sensitization to the hapten diphenylcyclopropenone (DPC). These receptors originate from a woman aged 25-40 years with alopecia areata. Some clones in this sample may be carry-over from other donors' samples.

This chain links TRBV4-2 with TRBJ2-3, with TRBD2 matching 8 bases. CDR1 LGHNA and CDR2 YNFKEQ come from the germline V gene. The V gene end was trimmed by 0 bases and the J gene end by 4 bases; junction bases not matched to a gene: 9. The CDR3 is 17 residues long. The CDR3 DNA reads TGTGCCAGCAGCCAAGAACGGGGGGGAGGGCCCCCAGATACGCAGTATTTT. Its protein is CASSQERGGGPPDTQYF.

The chain is built from TRBV4-3 and TRBJ2-1, with 7 bases identical to TRBD2. V shed 6 bases and J 0 bases; nucleotides not matched to a gene: 20. Per germline, CDR1 LGHNA and CDR2 YSLEER. CDR3 size: 20 residues. The CDR3 DNA follows: TGCGCCAGCAGAGCGAGGGTTGTGCAGCGGGAAGGGAGCTCCTACAATGAGCAGTTCTTC. Its translation is CASRARVVQREGSSYNEQFF.

On this clonotype itself: This sequence may be a read error, since a much larger clone differs from it by one base. This sequence joins TRBV6-2 or TRBV6-3 and TRBJ2-5, with D maybe TRBD2 (5 bases). CDR3 length: 14 residues. The germline CDR1 and CDR2 sequences are MNHEY and SVGEGT. The CDR3 loop reads CTSSYGVLGETQYF. Written as DNA, the CDR3 is TGTACCAGCAGTTACGGGGTCTTGGGGGAGACCCAGTACTTC.

The V call is TRBV4-3, the J call TRBJ2-3; 14 bases align to TRBD2. The germline CDR1 and CDR2 sequences are LGHNA and YSLEER. The CDR3 totals 17 residues. The V segment lost 5 bases and the J segment 4 bases; nucleotides outside the gene matches: 8. The CDR3 region is CASSSTTSGRDADTQYF. The DNA for the CDR3 is TGCGCCAGCAGCTCGACGACTAGCGGGAGGGACGCAGATACGCAGTATTTT.

The rearrangement links TRBV5-1 to TRBJ2-1; 15 bases line up with TRBD2. The CDR3 length is 16 residues. Germline V gene data show CDR1 as SGHRS and CDR2 as YFSETQ. With V trimmed by 4 bases and J by 7 bases, 6 bases remained unmatched. CDR3 amino acids: CASSRRTSGRGNEQFF. The CDR3 coding sequence is TGCGCCAGCAGCCGCCGGACTAGCGGGAGGGGGAATGAGCAGTTCTTC.